These T cell receptor beta chains were read from a single sample in a study of long-term antiretroviral therapy in people with HIV. Data came from immunoSEQ multiplex PCR; TCRdb stores just in-frame clones and leaves some out. The table lists about 22,000 clones, under 85% of them singletons, with roughly 18% in the top ten. The sample consisted of unsorted PBMCs, taken 0.5 years before starting antiretroviral therapy. The source is a man between 40 and 49 years old with HIV. Each CDR3 is given with its conserved first and last residue.

V gene	CDR3 protein
TRBV21-1	CASSKGAYEQYF
TRBV9	CASSVVTGDSYNEQFF
TRBV5-5	CASSQAGTTTREAFF
TRBV29-1	CSVAQRNTEAFF
TRBV7-9	CASSFQPSYEQYF
TRBV5-1	CASSLGLRKDCNQPQHF
TRBV12-5	CASGLAFPTDTQYF
TRBV19	CASSINPGVLGYTF
TRBV5-1	CASSLGQMNTEAFF
TRBV4-3	CASSQDWASVSTDTQYF
TRBV28	CASSLGGLAGGFSTDTQYF
TRBV9	CASSNRGEGALGASTDTQYF
TRBV27	CASGFPQRGYTF
TRBV28	CLSGRKGRGPNTEAFF
TRBV9	CASSVGGGLYEQYF
TRBV4-3	CASSQIAGGYNEQFF
TRBV11-2	CASSLEDTVYGYTF
TRBV28	CASRPQGQRNTIYF